This T cell receptor (beta chain) emerged from a study of cytomegalovirus exposure and HLA in healthy donors. Germline CDR1 is SNHLY and CDR2 is FYNNEI. The CDR3 contains 12 residues. Trimming removed 8 bases from V and 0 bases from J, with 5 bases in between. Study observations and caveats: Generally TCR sequences proved uncommon, though certain public TCRs appeared in numerous donors.

This clone was found a few times. Its target is not known. Primers included in the PCR were 60 Vbeta and 13 Jbeta primers. Sequencing used immunoSEQ multiplex PCR; TCRdb keeps in-frame clones, though not all of them. The sample includes about 100,000 clones, more than 75% of them seen just once. This clonotype originated in a woman in her forties or fifties in good health and CMV-seropositive. The rearrangement links TRBV2 to TRBJ1-3, with D hard to call. Sequenced sample: PBMCs. The chain's CDR3 is CASHFSGNTIYF. DNA for the CDR3: TGTGCCAGCCACTTCTCTGGAAACACCATATATTTT.